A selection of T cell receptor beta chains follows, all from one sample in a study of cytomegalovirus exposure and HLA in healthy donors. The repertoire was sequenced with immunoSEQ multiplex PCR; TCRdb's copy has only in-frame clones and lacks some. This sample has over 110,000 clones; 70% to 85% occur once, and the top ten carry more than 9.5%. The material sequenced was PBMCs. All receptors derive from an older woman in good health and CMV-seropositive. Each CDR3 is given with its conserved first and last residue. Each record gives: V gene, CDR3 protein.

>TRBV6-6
CASSGTSGSRGEQYF
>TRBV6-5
CATSRGDEQFF
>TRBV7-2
CASKTTSGITYEQYF
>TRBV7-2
CASSLAVRTDTQYF
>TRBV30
CAWKRGLAPSYEQYF
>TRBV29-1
CSVGGTGGSYEQYF
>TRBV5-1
CASSRGQGATEAFF
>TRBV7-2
CASSLGQGGGGYTF
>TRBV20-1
CSARHEGGFF
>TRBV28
CASSPGGHF
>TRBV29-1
CSVSVMNTEAFF
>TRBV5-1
CASSLAGGGQPQHF
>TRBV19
CASTDRVSNQPQHF
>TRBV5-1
CASSFQAGVSYEQYF
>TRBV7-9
CASSPPTGGYEQYF
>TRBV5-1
CASSLAGTSQETQYF
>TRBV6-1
CASRRQGAGPEAFF
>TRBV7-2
CASSLVDSGLGTEAFF
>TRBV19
CASSGGATEAFF
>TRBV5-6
CASSLWAGLTDTQYF
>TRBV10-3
CAISESGGVGYTF
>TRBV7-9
CASSLGLAGVDEQFF
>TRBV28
CASSLVGYAAYGYTF
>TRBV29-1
CSVDLTSGEYNEQFF
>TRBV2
CASSGLAYTGELFF
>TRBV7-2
CASSSQGGMYEQYF
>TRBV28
CASRDRLITDTQYF
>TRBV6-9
CAVAGVHEQFF
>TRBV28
CASSSAGGPHTEAFF
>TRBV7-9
CASSGLVLSTDTQYF
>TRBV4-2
CASSQARRSYEQYF
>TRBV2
CASSGLGYEQYF
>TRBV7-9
CASSLMRGGMQETQYF
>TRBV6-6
CASSYSGRASGETQYF
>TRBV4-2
CASSQGDRGELKGYTF
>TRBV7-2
CASSLGPSGETQYF
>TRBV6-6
CASIRRPGVGETQYF
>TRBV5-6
CASSLPLAGHEQYF
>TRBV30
CAWSGDSTLEQYF
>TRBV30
CAWSVGQGGEKLFF
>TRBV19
CASSGGPGIGTDTQYF
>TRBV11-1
CASSPRALAGGRDTQYF
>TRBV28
CASSSLGGTSGRDWTGELFF